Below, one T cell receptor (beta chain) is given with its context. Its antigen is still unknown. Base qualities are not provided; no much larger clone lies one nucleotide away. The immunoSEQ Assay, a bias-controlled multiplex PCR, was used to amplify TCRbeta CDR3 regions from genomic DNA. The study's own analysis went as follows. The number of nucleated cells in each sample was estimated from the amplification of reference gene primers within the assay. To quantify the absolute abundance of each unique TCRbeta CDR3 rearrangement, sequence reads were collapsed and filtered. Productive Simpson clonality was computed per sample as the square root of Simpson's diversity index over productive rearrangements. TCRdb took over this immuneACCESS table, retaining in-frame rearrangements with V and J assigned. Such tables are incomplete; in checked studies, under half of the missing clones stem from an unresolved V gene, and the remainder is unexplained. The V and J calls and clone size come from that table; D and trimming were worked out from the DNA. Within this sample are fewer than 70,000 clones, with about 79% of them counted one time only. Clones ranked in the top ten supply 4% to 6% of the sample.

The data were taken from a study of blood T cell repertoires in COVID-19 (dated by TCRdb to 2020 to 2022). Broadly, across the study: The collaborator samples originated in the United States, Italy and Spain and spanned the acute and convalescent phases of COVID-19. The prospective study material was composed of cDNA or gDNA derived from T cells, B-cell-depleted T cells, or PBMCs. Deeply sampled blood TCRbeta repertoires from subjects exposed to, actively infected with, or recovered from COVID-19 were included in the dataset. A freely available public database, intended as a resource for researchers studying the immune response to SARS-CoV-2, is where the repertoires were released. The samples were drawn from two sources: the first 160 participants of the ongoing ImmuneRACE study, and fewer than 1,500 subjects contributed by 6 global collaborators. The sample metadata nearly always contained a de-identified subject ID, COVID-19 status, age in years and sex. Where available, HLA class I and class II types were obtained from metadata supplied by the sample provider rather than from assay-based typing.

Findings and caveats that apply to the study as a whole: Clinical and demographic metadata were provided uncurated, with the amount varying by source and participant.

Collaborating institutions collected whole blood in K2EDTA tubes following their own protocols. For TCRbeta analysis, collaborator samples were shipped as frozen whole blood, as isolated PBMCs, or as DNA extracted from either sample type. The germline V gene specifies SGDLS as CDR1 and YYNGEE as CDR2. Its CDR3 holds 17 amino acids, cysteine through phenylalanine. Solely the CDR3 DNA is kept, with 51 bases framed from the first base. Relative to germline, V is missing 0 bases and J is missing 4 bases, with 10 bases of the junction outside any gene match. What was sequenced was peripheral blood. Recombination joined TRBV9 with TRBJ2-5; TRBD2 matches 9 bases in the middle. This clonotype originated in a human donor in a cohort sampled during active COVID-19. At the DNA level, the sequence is TGTGCCAGCAGCGTAGGGACTGGCGGGGGGGCGCGAGAGACCCAGTACTTC. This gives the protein CASSVGTGGGARETQYF.